This T cell receptor (beta chain) was captured in a study of post-analysis software for immune sequencing data. At the level of the study: Progressive-relapsing, secondary progressive and relapsing-remitting multiple sclerosis were among the disease courses included. Study-level results: With F measure, samples from one preparation batch clustered together strongly. TRBV5-6, TRBV5-1 and TRBV20-1 belonged to a set of roughly five TRBV segments that were more frequent in patients than controls. Controls had significantly higher normalized Chao1 diversity than multiple sclerosis patients.

About this clonotype: Its antigen is as yet unknown.

Per germline, CDR1 SGHRS and CDR2 YFSETQ. This CDR3 contains 14 residues. cDNA libraries of TCR beta carried unique molecular identifiers. TCRdb itself ran the PCR reads through MiXCR, one entry per CDR3 protein. The table includes about 810,000 distinct CDR3 sequences, roughly half detected once. This chain joins TRBV5-1 and TRBJ2-5; TRBD2 agrees at 7 bases. The DNA end lines up better with TRBJ2-7; the J call may be wrong. Material for sequencing was blood. The receptor was derived from a girl between 10 and 17 years old with multiple sclerosis. CDR3 sequence (DNA): TGCGCCAGCAGCTTGGCCGGAAGCGGGATCGAGCAGTACTTC. This translates into CASSLAGSGIEQYF.